The TCR beta chain under discussion was sequenced for a study of cytomegalovirus exposure and HLA in healthy donors. Study-wide context: Ancestry clustering placed about 86% of under 450 genotyped donors in the Caucasian-associated cluster.

Trimming at V came to 4 bases and at J to 4 bases, leaving 7 bases not matched to a gene. In germline, CDR1 is SGHTS, CDR2 YDEGEE. There are 15 residues in the CDR3. 13 Jbeta primers and 60 Vbeta primers were used for the PCR. The protocol was immunoSEQ multiplex PCR, while the TCRdb copy is restricted to in-frame clones and leaves out a portion. The table lists fewer than 200,000 clones, approximately 82% of them singletons. Broader study findings: Earlier analysis yielded a pattern in which most TCR beta V segments were productive about 87% or about 30% of the time. TCR beta chains numbering under 200 were designated cytomegalovirus-associated. A later analysis associated 16,951 TCR beta sequences with HLA alleles at a 0.05 false discovery rate.

Details on this clone: Its antigen is as yet unknown.

This sequence was found in a male donor in good health and CMV-seronegative. Sequenced material: PBMCs. The rearrangement uses TRBV5-8 and TRBJ2-2; 7 nucleotides match TRBD2. The chain's CDR3 is CASSLGLPSTGELFF. The CDR3, as DNA: TGTGCCAGCAGCCTGGGACTACCTTCCACCGGGGAGCTGTTTTTT.